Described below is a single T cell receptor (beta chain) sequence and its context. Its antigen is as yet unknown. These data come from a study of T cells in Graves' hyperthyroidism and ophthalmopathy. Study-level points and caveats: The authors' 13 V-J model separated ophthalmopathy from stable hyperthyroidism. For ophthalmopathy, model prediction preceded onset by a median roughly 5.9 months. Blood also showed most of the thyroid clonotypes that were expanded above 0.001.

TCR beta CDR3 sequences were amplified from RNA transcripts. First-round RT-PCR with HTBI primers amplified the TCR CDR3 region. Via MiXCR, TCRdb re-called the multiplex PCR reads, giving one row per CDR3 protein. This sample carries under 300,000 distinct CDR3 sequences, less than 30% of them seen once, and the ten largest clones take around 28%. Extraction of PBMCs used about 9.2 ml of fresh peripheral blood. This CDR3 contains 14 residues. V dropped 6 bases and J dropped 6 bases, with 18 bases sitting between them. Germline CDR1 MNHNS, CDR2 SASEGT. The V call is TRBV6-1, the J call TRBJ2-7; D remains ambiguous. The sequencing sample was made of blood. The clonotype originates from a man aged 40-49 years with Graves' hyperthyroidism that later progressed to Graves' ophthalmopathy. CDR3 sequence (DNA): TGTGCCAGCAGCTTGGTTACGGAGCAAGGCGAGCAGTACTTC. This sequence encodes CASSLVTEQGEQYF.